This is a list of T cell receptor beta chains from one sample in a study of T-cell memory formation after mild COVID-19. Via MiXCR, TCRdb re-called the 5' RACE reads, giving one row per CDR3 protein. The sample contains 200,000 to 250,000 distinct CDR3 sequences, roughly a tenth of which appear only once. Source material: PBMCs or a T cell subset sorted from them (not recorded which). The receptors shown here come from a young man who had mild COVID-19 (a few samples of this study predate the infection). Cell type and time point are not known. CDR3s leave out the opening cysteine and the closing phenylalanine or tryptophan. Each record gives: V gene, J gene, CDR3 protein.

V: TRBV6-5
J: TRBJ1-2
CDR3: ASSAGPSYYGYT

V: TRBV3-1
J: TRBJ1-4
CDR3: ASSQGLNNEKLF

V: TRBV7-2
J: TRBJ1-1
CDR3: ASSSDRGSGAF

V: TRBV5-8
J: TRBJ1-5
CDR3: ASSLYTSNQPQH

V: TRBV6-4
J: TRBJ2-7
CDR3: ASTVVRGQWSPRTYEQY

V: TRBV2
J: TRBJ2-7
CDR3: ASRARTSGGREQY

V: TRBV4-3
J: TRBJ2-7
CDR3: ASSQDPSGGYEQY

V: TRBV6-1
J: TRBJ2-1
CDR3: ASSPGGEGGEQF

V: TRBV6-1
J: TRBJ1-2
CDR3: ASSENGYT

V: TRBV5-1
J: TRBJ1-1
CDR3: ASSFHRDRGWNTEAF